What follows describes a single TCR beta chain. Its antigen is undetermined. Germline lookup yields CDR1 MRHNA and CDR2 SNTAGT. The CDR3 covers 15 residues. Within the CD8+ T cell compartment, naive cells were CD45RO-CCR7+CD27+CD95-. The authors made the TRB cDNA libraries by 5' RACE using UMI labels. TCRdb re-called the 5' RACE reads; every CDR3 protein appears as one record, without DNA. This repertoire includes roughly 86,000 distinct CDR3 sequences. This sample is part of a study of CXCR3-negative and CXCR3-positive naive CD8 T cells. The study's findings and limits: Similar TRBV-TRBJ gene usage was seen in naive CXCR3-negative and CXCR3-positive cells, but not in memory cells. Both naive subsets had comparably high diversity; memory CD8+ cells much lower.

Sequenced material: naive CXCR3- CD8+ T cells from blood. As to subset: CD45RO-CCR7+CD27+CD95- naive CD8+ T cells lacking CXCR3 (TNR3-). The TCR comes from a human donor in good health. Some clones in this sample may be carry-over from other donors' samples. The rearrangement uses TRBV6-4 and TRBJ2-6; the D call of TRBD1 rests on TCRdb alone, since no DNA is present to check it. The CDR3 protein is CASSETGTGANVLTF.